Below are 16 T cell receptor beta chains sequenced from a single sample in a study of OX40 agonist ivuxolimab in advanced cancers. Sequencing was performed with immunoSEQ multiplex PCR; in TCRdb, only in-frame clones are kept and a portion is missing. The repertoire holds 100,000 or so clones, with over 75% as singletons. Here the sequenced sample was CD4+ or CD8+ T cells sorted from blood, taken in a trial of the OX40 agonist ivuxolimab. The receptor set was obtained from an adult with an advanced solid tumor such as melanoma, head and neck, liver or kidney cancer.

V usage is TRBV7-2 and J usage is TRBJ2-7; 8 nucleotides match TRBD2. This CDR3 region has 15 residues. The germline V gene has CDR1 SGHTA and CDR2 FQGNSA. J gave up 4 bases and V 2 bases, and 7 bases lay outside the gene matches. The CDR3, as DNA: TGTGCCAGCAGCTTATTCCCGGGAGGGCCGTACGAGCAGTACTTC. Protein: CASSLFPGGPYEQYF. Variable domain in full (rest from reference TRBV7-2 and TRBJ2-7): GAGVSQSPSNKVTEKGKDVELRCDPISGHTALYWYRQSLGQGLEFLIYFQGNSAPDKSGLPSDRFSAERTGGSVSTLTIQRTQQEDSAVYLCASSLFPGGPYEQYFGPGTRLTVT.

CDR3 nucleotides: TGTGCCAGTAGCACTACTAGCGGGCGCTACGAGCAGTACTTC. Protein product: CASSTTSGRYEQYF. The chain is built from TRBV19 and TRBJ2-7; 9 bases are shared with TRBD2. This CDR3 spans 14 amino acids. The J segment lost 3 bases and the V segment lost 6 bases, leaving 6 bases of the junction unmatched. Germline V gene lookup returns CDR1 LNHDA and CDR2 SQIVND (reference sequence).

V and J are TRBV19 and TRBJ2-5, with 13 nucleotides matching TRBD2. The germline gives CDR1 LNHDA, CDR2 SQIVND (reference sequence). V lost 6 bases, J lost 4 bases, and 5 bases stayed unmatched. This CDR3 contains 15 residues. CDR3 nucleotide sequence: TGTGCCAGTAGACCCGGACTAGCGGGAGCAGAGACCCAGTACTTC. This encodes CASRPGLAGAETQYF.

The chain uses TRBV7-9 and TRBJ1-1; D gene ambiguous. The germline gives CDR1 SEHNR, CDR2 FQNEAQ (reference sequence). CDR3 length equals 15 residues. Trimming shortened V by 5 bases and J by 1 base, and 14 bases separated the two germline ends. The CDR3 is CASSRVGQSNTEAFF. CDR3 nucleotide sequence: TGTGCCAGCAGCCGAGTTGGGCAGTCGAACACTGAAGCTTTCTTT.

The genes are TRBV6-4 and TRBJ1-4; 7 positions agree with TRBD1. The CDR3 is 17 amino acids. J lost 8 bases, V lost 0 bases, and 12 bases had no gene match. The V gene's germline CDR1 is MRHNA and CDR2 SNTAGT. CDR3 in DNA: TGTGCCAGCAGTGACTCGTCCCTACCAGGGGGGAGAGAAAAACTGTTTTTT. Translating it yields CASSDSSLPGGREKLFF.

The chain employs TRBV2 and TRBJ2-7, with unresolved D. The CDR3 is 14 residues long. V shed 4 bases and J shed 4 bases, with 14 bases lying between them. Germline assignment: CDR1 SNHLY and CDR2 FYNNEI. The CDR3 DNA sequence: TGTGCCAGCAGTGTAACTATCGGCTTATACGAGCAGTACTTC. Translating it yields CASSVTIGLYEQYF.

This clone was recorded only once. This chain uses TRBV11-3 with TRBJ2-3, with 9 bases lining up with TRBD2. CDR3 length equals 15 residues. The junction had 7 bases not matched to a gene; V was cut back by 5 bases and J by 4 bases. Germline V CDR1 and CDR2: SGHNT, YENEEA. In DNA form, the CDR3 reads TGTGCCAGCAGCGCAGGGACTAGCAGCGCAGATACGCAGTATTTT. It codes for CASSAGTSSADTQYF.

V gene TRBV2 combines with J gene TRBJ1-1, with D perhaps TRBD1 (5 bases). CDR3 length equals 12 residues. CDR1 SNHLY and CDR2 FYNNEI come from the germline V gene. Trimming pared 3 bases from V and 6 bases from J, leaving 8 bases between. CDR3 sequence reads: CASSDPRAEAFF. The CDR3 DNA sequence: TGTGCCAGCAGTGATCCCAGGGCTGAAGCTTTCTTT.

The chain uses TRBV11-1 and TRBJ2-3, with D tentatively TRBD1 or TRBD2 (5 bases each). V was cut by 5 bases and J by 0 bases, with 12 bases left in between. Per germline, CDR1 SGHAT and CDR2 FQDESV (reference sequence). CDR3 length: 15 residues. For the CDR3, the DNA is TGTGCCAGCAGCGTCGGGACGGCAAGCACAGATACGCAGTATTTT. This translates into CASSVGTASTDTQYF.

The chain combines TRBV5-4 with TRBJ2-3; a possible D gene is TRBD2 (7 bases). The length of the CDR3 is 15 residues. Trimming shortened V by 1 base and J by 2 bases, and 11 bases separated the two germline ends. From germline, CDR1 is SGHNT and CDR2 YYREEE (reference sequence). The CDR3 sequence: CASSLPGGLTDTQYF. For the CDR3, the DNA is TGTGCCAGCAGCTTGCCCGGGGGGCTCACAGATACGCAGTATTTT.

V and J are TRBV6-6 and TRBJ2-3; D gene unclear. V dropped 7 bases and J dropped 2 bases, with 10 bases sitting between them. Germline assignment: CDR1 MNHNY and CDR2 SVGAGI (reference sequence). CDR3 length: 13 amino acids. CDR3 DNA: TGTGCCAGCAAAGGTTATTTCACAGATACGCAGTATTTT. It translates to CASKGYFTDTQYF.

The V gene is TRBV7-9, the J gene TRBJ1-5; 8 nucleotides agree with TRBD1. The CDR3 covers 17 residues. Germline V gene sequence: CDR1 SEHNR, CDR2 FQNEAQ (reference sequence). Trimming cost V 5 bases and J 4 bases; bases outside gene matches: 13. CDR3 region: CASSPSRTGSANQPQHF. The CDR3 nucleotides are TGTGCCAGCAGCCCCTCACGGACAGGGTCGGCAAATCAGCCCCAGCATTTT.

The V and J genes are TRBV10-3 and TRBJ1-6; TRBD1 matches 7 bases. Germline CDR1 is ENHRY and CDR2 is SYGVKD. Trimming at V came to 10 bases and at J to 7 bases, leaving 7 bases not matched to a gene. The CDR3 loop spans 13 amino acids. CDR3 DNA: TGTGCCACCATTGACAGGGAGAATTCACCCCTCCACTTT. It yields the protein CATIDRENSPLHF.

This clone came up once. This chain's CDR3 is CAISEGGVVTDTQYF. The CDR3 DNA reads TGTGCCATCAGTGAGGGTGGGGTAGTCACAGATACGCAGTATTTT. The chain links TRBV10-3 to TRBJ2-3, with D uncertain. V lost 2 bases and J lost 2, with 11 bases in between. This CDR3 has 15 amino acids. CDR1 is ENHRY, CDR2 SYGVKD, per germline.

The chain employs TRBV4-2 and TRBJ2-3; D gene uncertain. Germline values: CDR1 LGHNA, CDR2 YNFKEQ. The CDR3 consists of 13 residues. The germline V and J ends were trimmed by 5 bases and 3 bases, with 9 bases remaining between them. CDR3 in amino acids: CASSSPPTDTQYF. The CDR3 nucleotides read TGTGCCAGCAGCTCCCCGCCTACAGATACGCAGTATTTT.

This clone was recorded a few times. J is TRBJ2-7 and V is TRBV9; D may be TRBD2 (6 bases). The CDR3 covers 15 residues. The germline V and J ends were trimmed by 0 bases and 6 bases, with 16 bases remaining between them. Germline CDR1 SGDLS, CDR2 YYNGEE. The CDR3 spells CASSVDSGVLSEQYF. The CDR3 nucleotides read TGTGCCAGCAGCGTAGATTCGGGAGTGTTGTCCGAGCAGTACTTC. Full variable domain (rest looked up from reference TRBV9 and TRBJ2-7): DSGVTQTPKHLITATGQRVTLRCSPRSGDLSVYWYQQSLDQGLQFLIQYYNGEERAKGNILERFSAQQFPDLHSELNLSSLELGDSALYFCASSVDSGVLSEQYFGPGTRLTVT.